This passage covers 10 T cell receptor beta chains from one sample sequenced in a study of human T cells and chemical hapten exposure. TCRdb re-called the RACE reads through MiXCR, storing one row per CDR3 protein. The data contain about 84,000 distinct CDR3 sequences, about 10% of them seen just once; the ten biggest clones take up under 4.5%. Time point in this sample: patch test 3, about 24 weeks after DPC sensitization. Documented treatment: therapeutic diphenylcyclopropenone sensitization with weekly scalp DPC. The sequenced sample was whole blood, obtained in connection with sensitization to the hapten diphenylcyclopropenone (DPC). These receptors originate from a woman in her forties or fifties with alopecia areata. Some clones in this sample may be carry-over from other donors' samples.

In its sample, this clonotype was seen once. No conserved phenylalanine or tryptophan ends this CDR3, so it is likely a read error. The chain is built from TRBV3-1 and TRBJ1-5; TRBD1 agrees at 8 bases. V lost 4 bases to trimming and J lost 3 bases; unmatched junction nucleotides: 8. The CDR3 runs 16 residues. Germline V gives CDR1 LGHDT, CDR2 YNNKEL (reference sequence). The CDR3 reads CASSLSMTGVNQPQHS. The CDR3 DNA sequence: TGTGCCAGCAGCCTATCCATGACAGGGGTCAATCAGCCCCAGCATTCT.

In this sample, this clonotype turned up many times. J is TRBJ2-5 and V is TRBV7-9, with 7 bases aligning to TRBD1. The CDR3 spans 15 residues. With 3 bases clipped from V and 4 bases from J, the junction kept 8 bases outside the gene matches. Germline V gene sequence: CDR1 SEHNR, CDR2 FQNEAQ (reference sequence). CDR3 DNA: TGTGCCAGCAGCTTTAGGGACAGAGGGAGAGAGACCCAGTACTTC. As protein: CASSFRDRGRETQYF.

The sample holds many counts of this clonotype. This chain links TRBV6-6 with TRBJ2-5; D remains ambiguous. This CDR3 contains 13 residues. Per the germline V gene, CDR1 is MNHNY and CDR2 is SVGAGI (reference sequence). The germline V and J ends were trimmed by 7 bases and 1 base, with 10 bases remaining between them. The CDR3 bases are TGTGCCAGCACTAACGGGCTCCAAGAGACCCAGTACTTC. The encoded protein is CASTNGLQETQYF.

This clonotype was found many times. The CDR3 DNA sequence: TGTGCCAGCAGGGCCCGAGCGGTTACCTACGAGCAGTACTTC. It yields the protein CASRARAVTYEQYF. V gene TRBV7-8 combines with J gene TRBJ2-7; D perhaps matches TRBD2 (5 bases). Germline values: CDR1 SGHVS, CDR2 FQNEAQ. Trimming took 6 bases from V and 2 from J, leaving 14 bases between them. The CDR3 contains 14 residues.

The chain employs TRBV6-2 or TRBV6-3 and TRBJ2-7, with unresolved D. Per germline, CDR1 MNHEY and CDR2 SVGEGT. V lost 4 bases and J 7 bases, leaving 11 bases between the germline ends. The CDR3 has 12 amino acids. This chain's CDR3 is CASSSLLSEQYF. The CDR3 DNA sequence: TGTGCCAGCAGTTCCTTACTTTCGGAGCAGTACTTC.

This clonotype was counted many times. The rearrangement links TRBV20-1 to TRBJ2-3, with 7 bases lining up with TRBD2. Germline V gene sequence: CDR1 DFQATT, CDR2 SNEGSKA (reference sequence). CDR3 size: 16 residues. V shed 1 base, J shed 0 bases, and the junction held 7 bases outside the gene matches. Written as DNA, the CDR3 is TGCAGTGCTAGAGTCCCTAGCGGAAAAAGCACAGATACGCAGTATTTT. Amino acid sequence: CSARVPSGKSTDTQYF.

V gene TRBV30 combines with J gene TRBJ2-1, with 7 bases identical to TRBD1. The CDR3 covers 13 residues. Trimming cost V 2 bases and J 10 bases; bases outside gene matches: 8. Germline CDR1 reads GTSNPN; CDR2 reads SVGIG (reference sequence). CDR3 loop: CAWSSRQGGEQFF. The CDR3 DNA follows: TGTGCCTGGAGTTCCCGACAGGGTGGGGAGCAGTTCTTC.

The V call is TRBV18, the J call TRBJ2-7, with a weak D call TRBD2 (6 bases). The CDR3 is 13 residues long. CDR1 and CDR2 from the germline V gene are KGHSH and LQKENI. V was shortened by 3 bases and J by 4 bases, with 10 bases between the two germline ends. The CDR3 sequence: CASSPSRGYEQYF. DNA for the CDR3: TGTGCCAGCTCACCGTCCCGGGGGTACGAGCAGTACTTC.

The V and J genes are TRBV4-3 and TRBJ1-5; D is undetermined. The germline V gene encodes CDR1 LGHNA and CDR2 YSLEER. The CDR3 has 13 amino acids. Trimming removed 0 bases at V and 7 bases at J, with 7 bases between. The CDR3: CASSQDVRQPQHF. The CDR3, as DNA: TGCGCCAGCAGCCAAGACGTCCGGCAGCCCCAGCATTTT.

Comments on this clonotype: In this CDR3 the conserved last residue, phenylalanine or tryptophan, is missing, so a read error is likely. The chain employs TRBV7-3 and TRBJ2-3, with 9 nucleotides matching TRBD2. Germline CDR1 reads SGHTA; CDR2 reads FQGTGA. V shed 2 bases, J shed 3 bases, and the junction held 3 bases outside the gene matches. The CDR3 extends over 15 amino acids. Here the CDR3 reads CASSLGLAGTDTQYY. The CDR3 DNA follows: TGTGCCAGCAGCTTAGGGCTAGCGGGAACAGATACGCAGTATTAT.